Listed below are T cell receptor beta chains from one sample, sequenced in a study of T cell changes during pregnancy in multiple sclerosis. Sequencing was performed with immunoSEQ multiplex PCR; in TCRdb, only in-frame clones are kept and a portion is missing. Here the sample spans some 94,000 clones, around 90% being singletons. This material consisted of peripheral blood, taken in the first trimester of pregnancy. Receptor source: a female donor with multiple sclerosis, enrolled in a pregnancy study. Both conserved end residues are part of each CDR3. The D gene is left open where the match is weak. The size field is filled for only some rows; it gives once, few, many or a size class.

len,j_gene,v_gene,abundance,d_gene,CDR3nt,CDR3aa
15,TRBJ1-1,TRBV5-1,few,TRBD1,TGCGCCAGCAGCGGGACAGGGACCTTGAACACTGAAGCTTTCTTT,CASSGTGTLNTEAFF
14,TRBJ2-2,TRBV9,-,-,TGTGCCAGCAGCGCTTCCGGGGTGCGGGGGGAGCTGTTTTTT,CASSASGVRGELFF
13,TRBJ2-2,TRBV29-1,-,-,TGCAGCACAGACAGCGCGAACACCGGGGAGCTGTTTTTT,CSTDSANTGELFF
13,TRBJ2-1,TRBV10-2,-,TRBD1,TGCGCCAGCGGTGGGGACAGGTTAGATGAGCAGTTCTTC,CASGGDRLDEQFF
13,TRBJ1-1,TRBV5-1,-,-,TGCGCCAGCAGCTTCGGGGGAGAGGGTGAAGCTTTCTTT,CASSFGGEGEAFF
14,TRBJ1-3,TRBV13,-,-,TGTGCCAGCAGCAGGGGGACCTCCGGAAACACCATATATTTT,CASSRGTSGNTIYF
15,TRBJ2-4,TRBV10-2,-,-,TGCGCCAGCAGTGAACTAGGGCTAGCCAAAAACATTCAGTACTTC,CASSELGLAKNIQYF
14,TRBJ2-7,TRBV27,-,TRBD2,TGCGCCACGGGGGCTAGCGGGAAGTCTGAAGAGCAGTACTTC,CATGASGKSEEQYF
15,TRBJ1-2,TRBV2,-,-,TGTGCCAGCAGTGAATACAGGCCGACTAACTATGGCTACACCTTC,CASSEYRPTNYGYTF
14,TRBJ1-1,TRBV5-1,-,-,TGCGCCAGCAGCCTCCTGGAGGCGCGCACTGAAGCTTTCTTT,CASSLLEARTEAFF
14,TRBJ2-4,TRBV18,once,-,TGTGCCAGCTCACGCGGGTCGTCGGGAAACATTCAGTACTTC,CASSRGSSGNIQYF
14,TRBJ2-7,TRBV6-5,-,TRBD1,TGTGCCAGCAGTTACGGGACAGGGGGTAGCGAGCAGTACTTC,CASSYGTGGSEQYF
15,TRBJ2-7,TRBV6-1,-,-,TGTGCCAGCAGTGAGACAGCGCTACCCCTCCACGAGCAGTACTTC,CASSETALPLHEQYF
17,TRBJ2-2,TRBV5-1,-,TRBD2,TGCGCCAGCAGCGGTGGGACTAGCGGGACGAACACCGGGGAGCTGTTTTTT,CASSGGTSGTNTGELFF
14,TRBJ2-7,TRBV5-1,-,-,TGCGCCAGCAGCTTGGGGGACAAACTCTACGAGCAGTACTTC,CASSLGDKLYEQYF
14,TRBJ2-7,TRBV5-1,-,TRBD2,TGCGCCAGCAGTTTGGGAGGGAGTCGGGACGAGCAGTACTTC,CASSLGGSRDEQYF
16,TRBJ1-1,TRBV28,-,TRBD1,TGTGCCAGCAGGATGATACAGGGACAGTTGGGCACTGAAGCTTTCTTT,CASRMIQGQLGTEAFF
15,TRBJ2-5,TRBV9,once,TRBD1,TGTGCCAGCAGCGCCTTCGGACAGGGGAAGGAGACCCAGTACTTC,CASSAFGQGKETQYF
14,TRBJ2-4,TRBV6-6,-,-,TGTGCCAGCAGTCGCACACAGGCCAAAAACATTCAGTACTTC,CASSRTQAKNIQYF
13,TRBJ1-2,TRBV28,-,TRBD1,TGTGCCAGCAGTGGACAGGGGAAAAGGGGCTACACCTTC,CASSGQGKRGYTF
13,TRBJ2-3,TRBV5-5,-,-,TGTGCCAGCAGCAACGCAGGCACAGATACGCAGTATTTT,CASSNAGTDTQYF
15,TRBJ1-3,TRBV6-6,-,TRBD1,TGTGCCAGCACCCTGACAGGGAGCTCTGGAAACACCATATATTTT,CASTLTGSSGNTIYF
18,TRBJ2-3,TRBV18,-,TRBD2,TGTGCCAGCTCAAGGCGACTAGCGGGGCTTTCTAGCACAGATACGCAGTATTTT,CASSRRLAGLSSTDTQYF
13,TRBJ1-5,TRBV30,once,TRBD1,TGTGCCTGCGGACAGGGAAGCAATCAGCCCCAGCATTTT,CACGQGSNQPQHF
15,TRBJ1-1,TRBV13,-,TRBD1,TGTGCCAGCAGCTCGTTGACAGGGGCCAGGACTGAAGCTTTCTTT,CASSSLTGARTEAFF
14,TRBJ2-5,TRBV28,-,TRBD1,TGTGCCAGCAGCCTGGACAGGGTTGTCGAGACCCAGTACTTC,CASSLDRVVETQYF
15,TRBJ2-3,TRBV28,-,-,TGTGCCAGCAGTTTACCCCTCGCGGGACCAGATACGCAGTATTTT,CASSLPLAGPDTQYF
12,TRBJ1-1,TRBV7-9,-,-,TGTGCCAGCAGCTTAGCAGCCACTGAAGCTTTCTTT,CASSLAATEAFF
14,TRBJ2-7,TRBV28,-,TRBD1,TGTGCCAGCAGTTTTCGGACAGGGCCATACGAGCAGTACTTC,CASSFRTGPYEQYF
14,TRBJ2-5,TRBV5-4,-,-,TGTGCCAGCAGCTTGGGTGACAACCAAGAGACCCAGTACTTC,CASSLGDNQETQYF
13,TRBJ2-7,TRBV27,-,TRBD2,TGTGCCAGCAGTCGGGGGAGGGCCTACGAGCAGTACTTC,CASSRGRAYEQYF
13,TRBJ2-5,TRBV9,-,-,TGTGCCAGCAGCGGCGGGACAGACGAGACCCAGTACTTC,CASSGGTDETQYF
15,TRBJ1-2,TRBV9,-,-,TGTGCCAGCAGCCCCAACCAGGGGTTATTGGAAGGCTACACCTTC,CASSPNQGLLEGYTF
16,TRBJ2-2,TRBV10-2,-,-,TGCGCCAGCAGTGAGTTGGTAGCGGCAAACACCGGGGAGCTGTTTTTT,CASSELVAANTGELFF
14,TRBJ1-5,TRBV18,-,-,TGTGCCAGCTCACTAGGGAGTAGCAATCAGCCCCAGCATTTT,CASSLGSSNQPQHF